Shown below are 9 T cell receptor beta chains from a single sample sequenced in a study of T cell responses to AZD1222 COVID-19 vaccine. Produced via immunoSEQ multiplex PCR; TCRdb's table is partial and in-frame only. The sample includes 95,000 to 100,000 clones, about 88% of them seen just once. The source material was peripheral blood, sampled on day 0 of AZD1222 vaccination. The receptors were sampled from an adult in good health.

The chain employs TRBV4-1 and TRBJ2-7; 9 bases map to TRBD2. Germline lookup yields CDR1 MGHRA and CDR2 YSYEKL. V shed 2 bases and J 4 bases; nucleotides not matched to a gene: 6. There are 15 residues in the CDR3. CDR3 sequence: CASSQRSAGGYEQYF. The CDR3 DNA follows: TGCGCCAGCAGCCAAAGATCAGCGGGAGGTTACGAGCAGTACTTC.

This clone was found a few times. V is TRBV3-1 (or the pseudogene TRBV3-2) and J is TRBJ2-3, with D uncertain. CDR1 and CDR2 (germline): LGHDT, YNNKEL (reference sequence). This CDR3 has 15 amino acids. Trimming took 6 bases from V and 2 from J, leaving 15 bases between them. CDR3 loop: CASSTSPDHTDTQYF. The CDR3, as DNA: TGTGCCAGCAGTACTTCTCCTGATCACACAGATACGCAGTATTTT.

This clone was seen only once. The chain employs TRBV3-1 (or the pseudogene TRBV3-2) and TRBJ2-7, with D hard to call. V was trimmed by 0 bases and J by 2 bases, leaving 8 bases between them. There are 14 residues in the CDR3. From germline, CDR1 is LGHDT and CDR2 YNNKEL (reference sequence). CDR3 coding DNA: TGTGCCAGCAGCCAAGATCAGGCTGCCTACGAGCAGTACTTC. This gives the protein CASSQDQAAYEQYF.

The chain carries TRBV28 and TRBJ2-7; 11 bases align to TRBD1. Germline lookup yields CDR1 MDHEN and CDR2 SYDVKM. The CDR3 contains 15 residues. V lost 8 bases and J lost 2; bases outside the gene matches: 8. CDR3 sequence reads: CASHPRDRGTYEQYF. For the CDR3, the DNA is TGTGCCAGCCATCCCCGGGACAGGGGGACCTACGAGCAGTACTTC. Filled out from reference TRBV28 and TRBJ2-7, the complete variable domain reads DVKVTQSSRYLVKRTGEKVFLECVQDMDHENMFWYRQDPGLGLRLIYFSYDVKMKEKGDIPEGYSVSREKKERFSLILESASTNQTSMYLCASHPRDRGTYEQYFGPGTRLTVT.

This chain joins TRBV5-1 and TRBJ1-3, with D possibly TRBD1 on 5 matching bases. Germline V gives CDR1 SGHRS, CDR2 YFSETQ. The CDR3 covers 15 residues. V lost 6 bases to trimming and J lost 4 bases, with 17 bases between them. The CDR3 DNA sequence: TGCGCCAGCAACCCGGGACTGTCTAAAGGAAACACCATATATTTT. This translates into CASNPGLSKGNTIYF.

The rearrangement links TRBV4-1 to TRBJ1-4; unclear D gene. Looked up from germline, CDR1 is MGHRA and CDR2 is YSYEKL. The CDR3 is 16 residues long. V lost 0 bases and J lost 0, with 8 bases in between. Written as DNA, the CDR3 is TGCGCCAGCAGCCAAGATAACTTTGCAACTAATGAAAAACTGTTTTTT. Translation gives CASSQDNFATNEKLFF.

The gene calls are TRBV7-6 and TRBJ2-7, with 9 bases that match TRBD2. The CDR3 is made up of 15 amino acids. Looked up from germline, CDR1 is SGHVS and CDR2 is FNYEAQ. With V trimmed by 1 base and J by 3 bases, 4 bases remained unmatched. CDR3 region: CASSLGLAGSYEQYF. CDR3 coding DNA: TGTGCCAGCAGCTTAGGGCTAGCGGGAAGCTACGAGCAGTACTTC.

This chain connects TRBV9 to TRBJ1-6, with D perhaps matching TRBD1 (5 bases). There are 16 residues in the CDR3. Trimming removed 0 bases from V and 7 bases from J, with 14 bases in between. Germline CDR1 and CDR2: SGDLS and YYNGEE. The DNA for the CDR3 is TGTGCCAGCAGCGTAGAGGACCGCGGGGGGAATTCACCCCTCCACTTT. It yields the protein CASSVEDRGGNSPLHF.

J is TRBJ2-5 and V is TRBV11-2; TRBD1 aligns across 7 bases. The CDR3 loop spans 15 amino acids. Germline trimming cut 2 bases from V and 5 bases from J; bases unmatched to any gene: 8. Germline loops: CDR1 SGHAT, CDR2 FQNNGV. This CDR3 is CASSLMGQLVETQYF. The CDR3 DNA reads TGTGCCAGCAGCTTAATGGGACAGTTGGTGGAGACCCAGTACTTC.